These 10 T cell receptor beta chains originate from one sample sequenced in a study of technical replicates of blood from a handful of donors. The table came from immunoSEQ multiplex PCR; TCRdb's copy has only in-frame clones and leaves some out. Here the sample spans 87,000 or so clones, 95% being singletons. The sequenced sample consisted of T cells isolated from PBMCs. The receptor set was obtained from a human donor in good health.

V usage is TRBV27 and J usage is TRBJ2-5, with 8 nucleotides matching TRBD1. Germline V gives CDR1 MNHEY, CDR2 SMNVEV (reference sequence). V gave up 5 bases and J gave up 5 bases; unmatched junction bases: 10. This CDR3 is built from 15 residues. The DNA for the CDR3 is TGTGCCAGCAGTCACCTCCAGGGGGCGGGGGAGACCCAGTACTTC. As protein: CASSHLQGAGETQYF.

CDR3 protein: CASSPLGGGNTEAFF. CDR3 sequence (DNA): TGTGCCAGCAGCCCCTTGGGAGGGGGGAACACTGAAGCTTTCTTT. This chain links TRBV13 with TRBJ1-1; possibly TRBD1 for D (6 bases). V dropped 5 bases and J dropped 1 base, with 14 bases sitting between them. CDR1 PRHDT and CDR2 FYEKMQ come from the germline V gene (reference sequence). This CDR3 has 15 amino acids.

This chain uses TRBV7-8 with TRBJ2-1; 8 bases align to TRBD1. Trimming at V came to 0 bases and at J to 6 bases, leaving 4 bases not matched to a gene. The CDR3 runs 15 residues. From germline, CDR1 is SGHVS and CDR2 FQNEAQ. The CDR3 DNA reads TGTGCCAGCAGCTTAGCGGGGCAGGGGGCCAATGAGCAGTTCTTC. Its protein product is CASSLAGQGANEQFF.

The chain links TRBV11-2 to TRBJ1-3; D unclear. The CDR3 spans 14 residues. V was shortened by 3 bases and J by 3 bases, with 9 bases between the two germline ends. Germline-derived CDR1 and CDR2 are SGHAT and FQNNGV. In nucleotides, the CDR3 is TGTGCCAGCAGCTTCTCGACAAGTGGAAACACCATATATTTT. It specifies CASSFSTSGNTIYF.

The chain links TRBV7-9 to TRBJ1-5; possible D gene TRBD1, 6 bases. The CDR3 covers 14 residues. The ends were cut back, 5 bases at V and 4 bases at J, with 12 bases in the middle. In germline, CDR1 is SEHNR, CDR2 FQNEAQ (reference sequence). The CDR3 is CASSPDRPNQPQHF. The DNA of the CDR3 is TGTGCCAGCAGCCCTGACAGGCCGAATCAGCCCCAGCATTTT.

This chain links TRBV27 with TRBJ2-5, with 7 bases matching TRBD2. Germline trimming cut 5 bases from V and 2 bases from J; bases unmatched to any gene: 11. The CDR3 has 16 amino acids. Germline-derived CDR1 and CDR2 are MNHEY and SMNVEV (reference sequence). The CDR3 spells CASSPRTRYIQETQYF. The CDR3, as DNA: TGTGCCAGCAGTCCCCGGACTAGATATATACAAGAGACCCAGTACTTC.

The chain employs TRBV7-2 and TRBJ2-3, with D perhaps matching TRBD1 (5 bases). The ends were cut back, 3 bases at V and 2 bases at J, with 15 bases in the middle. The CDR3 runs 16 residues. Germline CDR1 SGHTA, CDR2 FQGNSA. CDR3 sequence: CASSLGPDPPTDTQYF. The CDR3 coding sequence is TGTGCCAGCAGCTTGGGGCCAGACCCACCCACAGATACGCAGTATTTT.

This chain's CDR3 is CASSAVDTQYF. In nucleotides, the CDR3 is TGTGCCAGCAGCGCCGTTGATACGCAGTATTTT. The V call is TRBV9, the J call TRBJ2-3; D is unclear. Germline assignment: CDR1 SGDLS and CDR2 YYNGEE. Trimming cost V 3 bases and J 6 bases, with 5 bases left between them. This CDR3 is 11 amino acids long.

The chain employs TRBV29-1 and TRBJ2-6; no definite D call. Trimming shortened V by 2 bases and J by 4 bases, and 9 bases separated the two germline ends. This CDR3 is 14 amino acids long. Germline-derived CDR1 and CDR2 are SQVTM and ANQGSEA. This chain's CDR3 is CSVESEVGANVLTF. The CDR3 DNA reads TGCAGCGTTGAAAGCGAGGTCGGGGCCAACGTCCTGACTTTC.

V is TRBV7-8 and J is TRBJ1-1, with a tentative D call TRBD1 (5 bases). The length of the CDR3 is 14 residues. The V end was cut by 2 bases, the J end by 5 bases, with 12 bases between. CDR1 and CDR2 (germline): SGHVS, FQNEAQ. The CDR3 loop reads CASSLLTARTEAFF. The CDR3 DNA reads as TGTGCCAGCAGCTTATTGACAGCGAGGACTGAAGCTTTCTTT.